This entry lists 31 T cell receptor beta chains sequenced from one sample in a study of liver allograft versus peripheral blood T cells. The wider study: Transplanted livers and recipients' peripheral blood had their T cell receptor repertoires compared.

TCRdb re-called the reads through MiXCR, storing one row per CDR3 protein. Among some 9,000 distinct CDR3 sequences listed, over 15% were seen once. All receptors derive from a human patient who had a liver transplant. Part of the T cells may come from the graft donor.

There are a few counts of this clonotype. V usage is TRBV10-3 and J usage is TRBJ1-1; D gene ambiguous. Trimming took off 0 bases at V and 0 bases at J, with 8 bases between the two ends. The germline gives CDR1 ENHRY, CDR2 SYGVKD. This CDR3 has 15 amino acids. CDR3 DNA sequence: TGTGCCATCAGTGAGTCGATTACGATGAACACTGAAGCTTTCTTT. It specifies CAISESITMNTEAFF.

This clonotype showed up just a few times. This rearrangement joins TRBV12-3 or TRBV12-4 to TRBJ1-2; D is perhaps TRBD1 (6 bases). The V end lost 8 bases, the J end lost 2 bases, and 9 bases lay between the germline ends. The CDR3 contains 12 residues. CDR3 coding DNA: TGTGCCAGCTGGGGGCAGAACTATGGCTACACCTTC. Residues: CASWGQNYGYTF.

Here the CDR3 reads CASSQDWGGTEAFF. The CDR3 bases are TGTGCCAGCAGCCAAGATTGGGGAGGGACTGAAGCTTTCTTT. The gene calls are TRBV3-1 and TRBJ1-1; the D is unclear. In germline, CDR1 is LGHDT, CDR2 YNNKEL (reference sequence). The CDR3 covers 14 residues. Deletions cut 0 bases from V and 5 bases from J, with 10 bases between.

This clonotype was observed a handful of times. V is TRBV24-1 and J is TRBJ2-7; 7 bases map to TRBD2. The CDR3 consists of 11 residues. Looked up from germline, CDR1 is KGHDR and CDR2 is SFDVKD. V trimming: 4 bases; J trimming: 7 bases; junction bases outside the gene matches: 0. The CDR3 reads CATSDGGEQYF. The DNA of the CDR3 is TGTGCCACCAGTGACGGGGGGGAGCAGTACTTC.

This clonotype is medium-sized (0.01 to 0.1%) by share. CDR3 amino acids: CASSAAGQDGTEAFF. CDR3 DNA: TGTGCCAGCAGCGCGGCGGGACAGGACGGCACTGAAGCTTTCTTT. The chain combines TRBV9 with TRBJ1-1; 8 nucleotides align to TRBD1. The CDR3 extends over 15 amino acids. From germline, CDR1 is SGDLS and CDR2 YYNGEE. V was pared by 3 bases and J by 4 bases, with 8 bases of the junction left unmatched.

This CDR3 reads CASSLGGGGRKLFF. CDR3 DNA: TGTGCCAGCAGCTTAGGTGGGGGGGGCCGAAAACTGTTTTTT. The rearrangement uses TRBV7-9 and TRBJ1-4, with a possible D match to TRBD1 (6 bases). Trimming left V 1 base short and J 10 bases short, with 13 bases between. The CDR3 spans 14 residues. The germline V gene encodes CDR1 SEHNR and CDR2 FQNEAQ (reference sequence).

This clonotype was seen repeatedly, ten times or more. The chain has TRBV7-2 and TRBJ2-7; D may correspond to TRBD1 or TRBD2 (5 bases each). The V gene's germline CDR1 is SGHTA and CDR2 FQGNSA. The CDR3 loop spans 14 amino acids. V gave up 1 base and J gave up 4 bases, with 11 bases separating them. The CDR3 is CASSLDPGTYEQYF. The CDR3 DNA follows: TGTGCCAGCAGCTTAGATCCGGGGACGTACGAGCAGTACTTC.

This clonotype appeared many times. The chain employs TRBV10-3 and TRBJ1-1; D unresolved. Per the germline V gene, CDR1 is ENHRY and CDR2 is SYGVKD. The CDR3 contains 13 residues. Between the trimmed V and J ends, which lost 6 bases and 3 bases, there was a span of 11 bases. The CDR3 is CAISPARDTEAFF. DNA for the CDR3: TGTGCCATCAGCCCCGCGCGGGACACTGAAGCTTTCTTT.

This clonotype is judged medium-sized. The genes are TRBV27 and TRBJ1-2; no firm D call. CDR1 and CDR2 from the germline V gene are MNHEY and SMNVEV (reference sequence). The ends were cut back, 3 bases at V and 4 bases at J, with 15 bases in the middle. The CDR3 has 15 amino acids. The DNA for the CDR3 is TGTGCCAGCAGTTTCACTCCCGGGCCTCCCTATGGCTACACCTTC. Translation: CASSFTPGPPYGYTF.

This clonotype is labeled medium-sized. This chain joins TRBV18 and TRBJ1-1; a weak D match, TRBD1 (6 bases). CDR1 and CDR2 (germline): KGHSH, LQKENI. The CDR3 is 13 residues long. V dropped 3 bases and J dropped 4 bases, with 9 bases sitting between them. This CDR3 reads CASSPGQPTEAFF. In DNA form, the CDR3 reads TGTGCCAGCTCACCTGGACAGCCCACTGAAGCTTTCTTT.

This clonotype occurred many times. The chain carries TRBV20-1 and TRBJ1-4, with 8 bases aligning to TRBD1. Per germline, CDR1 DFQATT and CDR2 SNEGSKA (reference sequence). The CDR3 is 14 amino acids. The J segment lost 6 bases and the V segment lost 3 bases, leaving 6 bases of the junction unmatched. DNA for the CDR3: TGCAGTGCTAGTTTTGGACAGGGAGATGAAAAACTGTTTTTT. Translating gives CSASFGQGDEKLFF.

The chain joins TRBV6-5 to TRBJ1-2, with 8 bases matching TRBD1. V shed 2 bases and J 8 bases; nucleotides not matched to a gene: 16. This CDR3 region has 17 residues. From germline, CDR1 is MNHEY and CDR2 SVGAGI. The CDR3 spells CASSYARGQKGLGGYTF. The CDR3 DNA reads TGTGCCAGCAGTTACGCCAGGGGGCAGAAAGGCTTGGGAGGCTACACCTTC.

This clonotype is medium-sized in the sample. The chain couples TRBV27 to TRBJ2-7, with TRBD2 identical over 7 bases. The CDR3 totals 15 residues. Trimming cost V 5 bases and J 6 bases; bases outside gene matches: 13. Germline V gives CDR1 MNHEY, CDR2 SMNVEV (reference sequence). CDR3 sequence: CASSPLTPGGSEQYF. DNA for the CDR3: TGTGCCAGCAGTCCCCTGACCCCAGGCGGGAGCGAGCAGTACTTC.

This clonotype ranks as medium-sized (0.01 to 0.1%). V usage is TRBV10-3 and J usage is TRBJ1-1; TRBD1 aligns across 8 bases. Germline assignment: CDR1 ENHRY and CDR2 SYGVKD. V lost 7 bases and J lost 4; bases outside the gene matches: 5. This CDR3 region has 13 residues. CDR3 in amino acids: CAIKDRVGTEAFF. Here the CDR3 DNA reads TGTGCCATCAAGGACAGGGTGGGCACTGAAGCTTTCTTT.

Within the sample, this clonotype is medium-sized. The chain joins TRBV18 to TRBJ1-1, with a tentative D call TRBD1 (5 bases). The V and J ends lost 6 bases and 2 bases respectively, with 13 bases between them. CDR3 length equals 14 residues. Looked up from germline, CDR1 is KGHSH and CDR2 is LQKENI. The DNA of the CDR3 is TGTGCCAGCTCGGTGGACACGCAAAACACTGAAGCTTTCTTT. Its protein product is CASSVDTQNTEAFF.

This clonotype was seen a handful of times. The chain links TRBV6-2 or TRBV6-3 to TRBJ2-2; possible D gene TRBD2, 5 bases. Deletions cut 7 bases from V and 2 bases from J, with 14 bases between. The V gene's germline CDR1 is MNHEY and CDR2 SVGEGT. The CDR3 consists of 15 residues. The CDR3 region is CASMAQRGNTGELFF. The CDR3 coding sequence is TGTGCCAGCATGGCTCAACGGGGTAACACCGGGGAGCTGTTTTTT.

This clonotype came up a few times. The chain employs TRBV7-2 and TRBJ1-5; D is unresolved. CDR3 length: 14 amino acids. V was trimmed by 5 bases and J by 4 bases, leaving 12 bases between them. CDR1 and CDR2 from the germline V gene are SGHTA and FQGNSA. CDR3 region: CASSTGPANQPQHF. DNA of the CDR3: TGTGCCAGCAGCACCGGACCGGCGAATCAGCCCCAGCATTTT. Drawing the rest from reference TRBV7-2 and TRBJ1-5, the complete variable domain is GAGVSQSPSNKVTEKGKDVELRCDPISGHTALYWYRQSLGQGLEFLIYFQGNSAPDKSGLPSDRFSAERTGGSVSTLTIQRTQQEDSAVYLCASSTGPANQPQHFGDGTRLSIL.

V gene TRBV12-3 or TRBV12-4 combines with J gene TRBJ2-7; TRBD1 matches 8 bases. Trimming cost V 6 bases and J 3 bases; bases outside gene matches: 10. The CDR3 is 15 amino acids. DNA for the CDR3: TGTGCCAGCAGCCTGGACAGGGTAGGGTTCTACGAGCAGTACTTC. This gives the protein CASSLDRVGFYEQYF.

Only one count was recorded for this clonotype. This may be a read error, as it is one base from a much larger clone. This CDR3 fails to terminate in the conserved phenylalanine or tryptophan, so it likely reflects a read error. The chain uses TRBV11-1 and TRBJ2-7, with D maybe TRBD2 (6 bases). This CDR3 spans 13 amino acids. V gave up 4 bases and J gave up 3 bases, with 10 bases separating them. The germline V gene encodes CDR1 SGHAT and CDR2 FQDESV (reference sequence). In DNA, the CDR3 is TGTGCCAGCAGCTCCGGACTAAACTACGAGCAGTACTTA. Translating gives CASSSGLNYEQYL.

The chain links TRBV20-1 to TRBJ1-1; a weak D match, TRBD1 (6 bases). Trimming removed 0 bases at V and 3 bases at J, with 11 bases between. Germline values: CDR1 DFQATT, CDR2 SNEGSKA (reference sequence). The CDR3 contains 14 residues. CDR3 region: CSAREGGPHTEAFF. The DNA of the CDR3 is TGCAGTGCTAGAGAAGGGGGGCCCCACACTGAAGCTTTCTTT.

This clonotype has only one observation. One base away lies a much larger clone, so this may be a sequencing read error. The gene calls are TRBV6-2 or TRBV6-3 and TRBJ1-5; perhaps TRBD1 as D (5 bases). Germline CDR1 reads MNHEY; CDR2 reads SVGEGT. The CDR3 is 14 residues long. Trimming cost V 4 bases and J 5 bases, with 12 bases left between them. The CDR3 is CASSCRDGHQPQHF. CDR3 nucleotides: TGTGCCAGCAGTTGCCGGGACGGACATCAGCCCCAGCATTTT.

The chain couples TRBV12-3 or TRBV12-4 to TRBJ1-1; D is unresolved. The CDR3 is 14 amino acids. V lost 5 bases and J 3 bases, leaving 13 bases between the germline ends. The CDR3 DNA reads TGTGCCAGCAGTCCAAACGGACGGGACACTGAAGCTTTCTTT. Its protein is CASSPNGRDTEAFF.

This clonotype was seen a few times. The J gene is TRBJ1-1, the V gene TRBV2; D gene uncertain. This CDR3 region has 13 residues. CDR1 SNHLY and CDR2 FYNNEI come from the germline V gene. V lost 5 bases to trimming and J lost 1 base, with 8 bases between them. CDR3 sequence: CASSLRKNTEAFF. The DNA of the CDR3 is TGTGCCAGCAGTTTAAGAAAGAACACTGAAGCTTTCTTT.

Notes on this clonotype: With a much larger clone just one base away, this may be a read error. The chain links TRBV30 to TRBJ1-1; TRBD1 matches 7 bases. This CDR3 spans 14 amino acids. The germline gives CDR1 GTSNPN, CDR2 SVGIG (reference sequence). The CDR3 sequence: CAWILIQGGTEAIF. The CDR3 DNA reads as TGTGCCTGGATTTTAATTCAGGGGGGTACTGAAGCTATCTTT.

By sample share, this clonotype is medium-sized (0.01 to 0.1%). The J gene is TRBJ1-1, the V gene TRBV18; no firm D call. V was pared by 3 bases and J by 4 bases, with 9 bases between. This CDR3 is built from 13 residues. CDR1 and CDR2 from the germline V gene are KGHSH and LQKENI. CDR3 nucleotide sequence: TGTGCCAGCTCACCTATCAGCAGCACTGAAGCTTTCTTT. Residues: CASSPISSTEAFF.

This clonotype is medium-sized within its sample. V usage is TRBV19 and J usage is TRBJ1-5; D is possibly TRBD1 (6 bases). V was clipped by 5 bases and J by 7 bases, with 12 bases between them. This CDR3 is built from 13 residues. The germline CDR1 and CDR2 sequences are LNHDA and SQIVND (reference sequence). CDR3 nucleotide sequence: TGTGCCAGTAGTTCAGGGGACGGGCAGCCCCAGCATTTT. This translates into CASSSGDGQPQHF. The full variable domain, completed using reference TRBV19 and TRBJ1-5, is DGGITQSPKYLFRKEGQNVTLSCEQNLNHDAMYWYRQDPGQGLRLIYYSQIVNDFQKGDIAEGYSVSREKKESFPLTVTSAQKNPTAFYLCASSSGDGQPQHFGDGTRLSIL.

The CDR3 nucleotides read TGTGCCAGCAGCTTAGGGGGGCGGATGACCTACACCTTC. The encoded protein is CASSLGGRMTYTF. The genes are TRBV7-9 and TRBJ1-2; tentatively, D is TRBD1 (6 bases). Trimming removed 1 base from V and 10 bases from J, with 13 bases in between. Germline values: CDR1 SEHNR, CDR2 FQNEAQ (reference sequence). The CDR3 is 13 residues long. The full variable domain, with the rest looked up from reference TRBV7-9 and TRBJ1-2, is DTGVSQNPRHKITKRGQNVTFRCDPISEHNRLYWYRQTLGQGPEFLTYFQNEAQLEKSRLLSDRFSAERPKGSFSTLEIQRTEQGDSAMYLCASSLGGRMTYTFGSGTRLTVV.

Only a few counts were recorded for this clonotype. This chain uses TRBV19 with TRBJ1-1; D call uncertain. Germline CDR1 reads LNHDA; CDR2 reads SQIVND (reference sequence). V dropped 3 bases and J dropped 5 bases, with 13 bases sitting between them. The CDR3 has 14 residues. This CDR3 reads CASSIEEGRTEAFF. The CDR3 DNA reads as TGTGCCAGTAGTATTGAAGAGGGTCGGACTGAAGCTTTCTTT. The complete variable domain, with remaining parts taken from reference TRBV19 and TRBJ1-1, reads DGGITQSPKYLFRKEGQNVTLSCEQNLNHDAMYWYRQDPGQGLRLIYYSQIVNDFQKGDIAEGYSVSREKKESFPLTVTSAQKNPTAFYLCASSIEEGRTEAFFGQGTRLTVV.

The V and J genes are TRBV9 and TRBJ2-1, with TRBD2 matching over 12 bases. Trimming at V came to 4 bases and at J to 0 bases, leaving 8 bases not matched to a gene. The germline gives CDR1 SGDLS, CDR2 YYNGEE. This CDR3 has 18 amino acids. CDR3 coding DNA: TGTGCCAGCAGCCGGGGACTAGCGGGTCCTAGCTCCTACAATGAGCAGTTCTTC. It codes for CASSRGLAGPSSYNEQFF.

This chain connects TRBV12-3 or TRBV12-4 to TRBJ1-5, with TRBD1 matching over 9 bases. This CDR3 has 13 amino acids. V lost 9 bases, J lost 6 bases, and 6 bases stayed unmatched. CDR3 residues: CARPQGAGQPQHF. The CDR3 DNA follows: TGTGCCAGACCACAGGGGGCGGGTCAGCCCCAGCATTTT.

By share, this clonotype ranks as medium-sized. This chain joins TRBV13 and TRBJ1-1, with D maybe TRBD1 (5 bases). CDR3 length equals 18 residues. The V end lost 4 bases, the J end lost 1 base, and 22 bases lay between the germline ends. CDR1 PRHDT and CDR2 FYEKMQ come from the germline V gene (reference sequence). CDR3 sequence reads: CASSSPYRMAHQNTEAFF. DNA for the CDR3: TGTGCCAGCAGCTCCCCTTACAGGATGGCCCATCAGAACACTGAAGCTTTCTTT. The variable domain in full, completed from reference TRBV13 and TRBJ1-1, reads AAGVIQSPRHLIKEKRETATLKCYPIPRHDTVYWYQQGPGQDPQFLISFYEKMQSDKGSIPDRFSAQQFSDYHSELNMSSLELGDSALYFCASSSPYRMAHQNTEAFFGQGTRLTVV.